The T cell receptor (beta chain) under discussion was sequenced for a study of a mutant IDH1 vaccine in newly diagnosed glioma. Study in general: Patients' prior therapy spanned radiotherapy, temozolomide, or both; most underwent both.

Time point given: baseline, week 1 (first vaccination visit). Sample treatment: pre-vaccination baseline after standard-of-care therapy. In every donor, the tumor was a new WHO grade 3 or 4 IDH1-mutant, ATRX-lost astrocytoma. This table comes from immunoSEQ multiplex PCR, and its TCRdb copy is limited to in-frame clones, with some not included. Among roughly 71,000 clones listed, 80% to 90% were seen once. The germline CDR1 and CDR2 sequences are MNHEY and SVGAGI. V lost 1 base to trimming and J lost 4 bases, with 13 bases between them. This CDR3 is built from 16 residues. The source is a man aged 25 to 45 with glioma. The chain employs TRBV6-5 and TRBJ2-2; D ambiguous. The source material was PBMCs, sampled from a glioma patient treated with radiotherapy, temozolomide or both. CDR3 nucleotide sequence: TGTGCCAGCAGTTACTACCGCATACGAGGCACCGGGGAGCTGTTTTTT. Residues: CASSYYRIRGTGELFF.